This entry lists 21 T cell receptor beta chains sequenced from one sample in a study of T cell responses to AZD1222 COVID-19 vaccine. Here immunoSEQ multiplex PCR was the method, and the copy in TCRdb shows in-frame clones only, minus some. Counted here are some 170,000 clones, 70% to 90% occurring once; the ten biggest clones make up approximately 4.2%. This specimen consisted of peripheral blood, obtained 28 days after the second dose of the MenACWY control vaccine. The receptors shown here come from an adult who received the MenACWY meningococcal vaccine as a control.

The gene calls are TRBV11-2 and TRBJ1-5, with TRBD1 as a possible D gene (6 bases). Germline CDR1 and CDR2: SGHAT and FQNNGV. The V gene lost 5 bases and the J gene lost 0 bases, with 17 bases spanning the gap. CDR3 length equals 17 residues. The CDR3 sequence is CASSPGRGQISNQPQHF. DNA for the CDR3: TGTGCCAGCAGCCCCGGACGGGGGCAAATTAGCAATCAGCCCCAGCATTTT.

The J gene is TRBJ1-4, the V gene TRBV9; the D is unclear. The CDR3 covers 16 residues. CDR1 is SGDLS, CDR2 YYNGEE, per germline. V dropped 0 bases and J dropped 0 bases, with 9 bases sitting between them. Here the CDR3 reads CASSVAQGATNEKLFF. CDR3 DNA sequence: TGTGCCAGCAGCGTAGCCCAAGGTGCAACTAATGAAAAACTGTTTTTT. Full variable domain (rest looked up from reference TRBV9 and TRBJ1-4): DSGVTQTPKHLITATGQRVTLRCSPRSGDLSVYWYQQSLDQGLQFLIQYYNGEERAKGNILERFSAQQFPDLHSELNLSSLELGDSALYFCASSVAQGATNEKLFFGSGTQLSVL.

The chain has TRBV19 and TRBJ1-1; D is uncertain. Trimming left V 9 bases short and J 0 bases short, with 11 bases between. Germline values: CDR1 LNHDA, CDR2 SQIVND (reference sequence). The CDR3 is made up of 13 amino acids. CDR3 amino acids: CARIKTVNTEAFF. In DNA, the CDR3 is TGTGCCAGGATAAAGACTGTGAACACTGAAGCTTTCTTT.

CDR3: CSVEGASGRASYNEQFF. Written as DNA, the CDR3 is TGCAGCGTTGAAGGGGCTAGCGGGAGGGCCTCCTACAATGAGCAGTTCTTC. The rearrangement joins TRBV29-1 to TRBJ2-1; 12 bases map to TRBD2. The CDR3 is 17 amino acids. Germline trimming cut 1 base from V and 0 bases from J; bases unmatched to any gene: 4. Per germline, CDR1 SQVTM and CDR2 ANQGSEA.

The chain uses TRBV27 and TRBJ1-2; D is perhaps TRBD1 (5 bases). The germline CDR1 and CDR2 sequences are MNHEY and SMNVEV (reference sequence). Trimming removed 5 bases at V and 5 bases at J, with 24 bases between. The CDR3 sequence is 17 residues long. CDR3 sequence (DNA): TGTGCCAGCAGTACATTGACCACCGGGACGGCCTCTTATGGCTACACCTTC. Protein sequence: CASSTLTTGTASYGYTF.

The genes are TRBV5-1 and TRBJ1-5; 7 bases match TRBD1. The CDR3 totals 18 residues. Germline loops: CDR1 SGHRS, CDR2 YFSETQ. J lost 0 bases, V lost 4 bases, and 13 bases had no gene match. This CDR3 is CASSLRDSTPYSNQPQHF. DNA for the CDR3: TGCGCCAGCAGCCTCCGGGACAGTACCCCATATAGCAATCAGCCCCAGCATTTT. The complete variable domain, with remaining parts taken from reference TRBV5-1 and TRBJ1-5, reads KAGVTQTPRYLIKTRGQQVTLSCSPISGHRSVSWYQQTPGQGLQFLFEYFSETQRNKGNFPGRFSGRQFSNSRSEMNVSTLELGDSALYLCASSLRDSTPYSNQPQHFGDGTRLSIL.

The rearrangement joins TRBV6-6 to TRBJ1-5; D call uncertain. CDR3 length: 14 residues. The V and J ends lost 6 bases and 0 bases respectively, with 9 bases between them. The germline V gene encodes CDR1 MNHNY and CDR2 SVGAGI (reference sequence). The CDR3 sequence: CASSQTNSNQPQHF. The CDR3 region has the DNA TGTGCCAGCAGCCAGACGAATAGCAATCAGCCCCAGCATTTT.

The chain carries TRBV18 and TRBJ2-2; 7 nucleotides agree with TRBD2. V shed 3 bases, J shed 1 base, and the junction held 5 bases outside the gene matches. The CDR3 is 16 amino acids. Germline CDR1 and CDR2: KGHSH and LQKENI. CDR3 coding DNA: TGTGCCAGCTCACCTAGCGGGTCGATGAACACCGGGGAGCTGTTTTTT. Amino acid sequence: CASSPSGSMNTGELFF.

The chain joins TRBV27 to TRBJ1-2, with D tentatively TRBD1 (5 bases). Germline V gives CDR1 MNHEY, CDR2 SMNVEV (reference sequence). The CDR3 covers 13 residues. With 3 bases removed from V and 2 bases from J, the gap between germline ends came to 7 bases. The CDR3 DNA sequence: TGTGCCAGCAGTTTCGGGACGAACTATGGCTACACCTTC. It translates to CASSFGTNYGYTF.

V and J are TRBV11-2 and TRBJ1-2; D gene unclear. Germline CDR1 reads SGHAT; CDR2 reads FQNNGV. The CDR3 spans 13 residues. V lost 0 bases to trimming and J lost 4 bases, with 6 bases between them. DNA of the CDR3: TGTGCCAGCAGCTTAGATCGCACCTATGGCTACACCTTC. This translates into CASSLDRTYGYTF.

J is TRBJ1-4 and V is TRBV9, with D hard to call. Germline V gene lookup returns CDR1 SGDLS and CDR2 YYNGEE. V lost 3 bases to trimming and J lost 4 bases, with 7 bases between them. The CDR3 contains 13 residues. For the CDR3, the DNA is TGTGCCAGCAGCGAACATCTTAATGAAAAACTGTTTTTT. Translation gives CASSEHLNEKLFF.

The V and J genes are TRBV19 and TRBJ2-2; 8 bases map to TRBD2. The trim removed 5 bases at V and 5 bases at J, leaving 4 bases unmatched. This CDR3 is built from 14 residues. CDR1 is LNHDA and CDR2 is SQIVND in the germline V gene (reference sequence). The CDR3 DNA reads as TGTGCCAGTAGTCGGACTAGCTTGACCGGGGAGCTGTTTTTT. It codes for CASSRTSLTGELFF.

Ten or more counts support this clone. This chain uses TRBV5-4 with TRBJ2-3, with a possible D match to TRBD2 (5 bases). The germline gives CDR1 SGHNT, CDR2 YYREEE (reference sequence). The CDR3 consists of 15 residues. Deletions cut 4 bases from V and 6 bases from J, with 18 bases between. This chain's CDR3 is CASSARGRSRDTQYF. The CDR3 DNA is TGTGCCAGCAGCGCTCGGGGTAGAAGTAGGGATACGCAGTATTTT.

This chain uses TRBV19 with TRBJ1-2; 9 bases line up with TRBD1. This CDR3 has 12 residues. From germline, CDR1 is LNHDA and CDR2 SQIVND (reference sequence). V gave up 10 bases and J gave up 7 bases; unmatched junction bases: 7. For the CDR3, the DNA is TGTGCCACAGAACAGGGGGCGACTGGCTACACCTTC. It encodes CATEQGATGYTF. The variable domain in full, with the rest retrieved from reference TRBV19 and TRBJ1-2, is DGGITQSPKYLFRKEGQNVTLSCEQNLNHDAMYWYRQDPGQGLRLIYYSQIVNDFQKGDIAEGYSVSREKKESFPLTVTSAQKNPTAFYLCATEQGATGYTFGSGTRLTVV.

The chain is built from TRBV3-1 (or the pseudogene TRBV3-2) and TRBJ1-4; D is possibly TRBD1 (6 bases). CDR1 is LGHDT and CDR2 is YNNKEL in the germline V gene (reference sequence). The CDR3 has 15 residues. V lost 4 bases and J 8 bases, leaving 17 bases between the germline ends. CDR3 nucleotide sequence: TGTGCCAGCAGCCGCCCGGGGGCAAAAGGAGAAAAACTGTTTTTT. This encodes CASSRPGAKGEKLFF.

This clone has a single count. This chain joins TRBV19 and TRBJ2-1, with 16 bases fitting TRBD2. CDR1 is LNHDA and CDR2 is SQIVND in the germline V gene (reference sequence). CDR3 size: 19 residues. V dropped 3 bases and J dropped 2; count of bases not matched to a gene: 7. The CDR3 reads CASSISGTSGRGTYNEQFF. The CDR3 DNA reads as TGTGCCAGTAGTATCTCCGGGACTAGCGGGAGGGGGACCTACAATGAGCAGTTCTTC.

The V call is TRBV7-2, the J call TRBJ2-3, with TRBD2 as a possible D gene (6 bases). V lost 8 bases and J lost 1, with 19 bases in between. CDR3 length: 16 amino acids. Germline V CDR1 and CDR2: SGHTA, FQGNSA. The CDR3 spells CASLPNSGRRTDTQYF. In nucleotides, the CDR3 is TGTGCCAGCCTACCGAATAGTGGGAGGCGCACAGATACGCAGTATTTT.

V usage is TRBV29-1 and J usage is TRBJ2-7, with 10 bases matching TRBD1. Unmatched junction bases numbered 2, after V lost 7 bases and J lost 2 bases. The CDR3 totals 12 residues. Germline-derived CDR1 and CDR2 are SQVTM and ANQGSEA. CDR3 sequence: CSGGQGTYEQYF. As DNA, the CDR3 is TGCAGCGGGGGACAGGGGACCTACGAGCAGTACTTC.

In its sample, this clone was seen a few times. The CDR3 protein is CATSRERGGEQFF. In DNA form, the CDR3 reads TGTGCCACCAGCAGAGAAAGGGGTGGAGAGCAGTTCTTC. The rearrangement uses TRBV15 and TRBJ2-1, with D possibly matching TRBD1 (5 bases). V was cut by 0 bases and J by 10 bases, with 10 bases left in between. The germline V gene encodes CDR1 LNHNV and CDR2 YYDKDF (reference sequence). CDR3 length: 13 residues.

This clone occurred a few times. The chain uses TRBV7-2 and TRBJ2-5, with 7 bases matching TRBD1. Looked up from germline, CDR1 is SGHTA and CDR2 is FQGNSA. This CDR3 is 18 amino acids long. The J segment lost 2 bases and the V segment lost 5 bases, leaving 17 bases of the junction unmatched. Written as DNA, the CDR3 is TGTGCCAGCAGCGTCCGAGGGACAGTTAGGATGGTACAAGAGACCCAGTACTTC. Protein: CASSVRGTVRMVQETQYF.

V usage is TRBV9 and J usage is TRBJ2-4, with a weak D call TRBD2 (5 bases). The CDR3 has 17 amino acids. CDR1 is SGDLS and CDR2 is YYNGEE in the germline V gene. The V and J ends lost 6 bases and 1 base respectively, with 20 bases between them. For the CDR3, the DNA is TGTGCCAGCACCCTAAGTCCCGGGGTGCGGGCCAAAAACATTCAGTACTTC. It yields the protein CASTLSPGVRAKNIQYF.